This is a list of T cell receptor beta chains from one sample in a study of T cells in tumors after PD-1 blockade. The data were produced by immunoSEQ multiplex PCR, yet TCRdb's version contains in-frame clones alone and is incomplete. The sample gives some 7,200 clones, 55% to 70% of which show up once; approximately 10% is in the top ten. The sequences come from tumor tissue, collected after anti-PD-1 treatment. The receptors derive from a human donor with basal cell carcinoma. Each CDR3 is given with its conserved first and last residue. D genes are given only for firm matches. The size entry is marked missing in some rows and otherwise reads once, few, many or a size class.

CASGEDSTNYGYTF,TGTGCCTCCGGAGAGGACAGTACTAACTATGGCTACACCTTC,TRBJ1-2,once,-,TRBV5-4
CASSGGGAGGYEQYF,TGCGCCAGCAGCGGGGGAGGGGCGGGGGGCTACGAGCAGTACTTC,TRBJ2-7,-,TRBD2,TRBV10-2
CASSPGWLEGHRDEQFF,TGTGCCAGCAGCCCAGGTTGGCTCGAGGGCCATAGGGATGAGCAGTTCTTC,TRBJ2-1,-,-,TRBV7-3
CASSYSTGYNEQFF,TGTGCCAGCAGTTACTCGACAGGGTACAATGAGCAGTTCTTC,TRBJ2-1,once,TRBD1,TRBV6-2/TRBV6-3
CASKREETQYF,TGTGCCAGCAAAAGGGAAGAGACCCAGTACTTC,TRBJ2-5,-,-,TRBV2
CASRNPGTSGGPLYEQYF,TGTGCCAGCAGAAACCCCGGAACCAGCGGGGGGCCTCTCTACGAGCAGTACTTC,TRBJ2-7,-,TRBD2,TRBV9
CASSLGSTSYEQYF,TGTGCCAGCAGCTTGGGCAGCACCTCCTACGAGCAGTACTTC,TRBJ2-7,-,-,TRBV5-6
CASSPSGQETQYF,TGCGCCAGCAGCCCCTCCGGGCAGGAGACCCAGTACTTC,TRBJ2-5,-,-,TRBV5-1
CASSLGTGNYEQYF,TGTGCCAGCAGCTTGGGGACAGGTAACTACGAGCAGTACTTC,TRBJ2-7,-,TRBD1,TRBV5-5
CASSYGGGREGNIQYF,TGTGCCAGCAGTTACGGAGGAGGGCGCGAGGGAAACATTCAGTACTTC,TRBJ2-4,once,-,TRBV6-5
CASSLSMAGKYNEQFF,TGTGCCAGCAGTTTATCAATGGCGGGAAAATACAATGAGCAGTTCTTC,TRBJ2-1,-,-,TRBV28
CASSWTGGAYEQYF,TGTGCCAGCAGTTGGACAGGGGGCGCCTACGAGCAGTACTTC,TRBJ2-7,-,TRBD1,TRBV27
CASSGAAGTQYF,TGTGCCAGCAGCGGGGCAGCGGGTACGCAGTATTTT,TRBJ2-3,-,-,TRBV9
CASSSGGIQETQYF,TGTGCCAGTTCTAGCGGCGGAATTCAAGAGACCCAGTACTTC,TRBJ2-5,-,TRBD2,TRBV19
CASSQDLPRGNTEAFF,TGTGCCAGCAGCCAAGATCTCCCGCGGGGGAACACTGAAGCTTTCTTT,TRBJ1-1,-,-,TRBV4-2
CASSLVRNADTQYF,TGTGCCAGCAGCTTGGTGCGAAATGCAGATACGCAGTATTTT,TRBJ2-3,large,-,TRBV7-3
CASSLAGTPGEKLFF,TGCGCCAGCAGCTTGGCAGGGACACCCGGTGAAAAACTGTTTTTT,TRBJ1-4,-,-,TRBV5-1
CASSSRTSGGQAQYF,TGTGCCAGCAGCTCAAGGACTAGCGGGGGGCAAGCCCAGTACTTC,TRBJ2-5,-,TRBD2,TRBV9
CASSEGQGFDTQYF,TGTGCCAGCAGCGAGGGACAGGGGTTCGATACGCAGTATTTT,TRBJ2-3,-,TRBD1,TRBV7-6
CASSQDFGGAQPQHF,TGCGCCAGCAGCCAAGATTTTGGGGGGGCTCAGCCCCAGCATTTT,TRBJ1-5,-,-,TRBV4-3
CATSASMGGEQFF,TGTGCCACCAGTGCATCCATGGGGGGTGAGCAGTTCTTC,TRBJ2-1,-,-,TRBV24-1
CASSPHGQGDEKLFF,TGTGCCAGCAGCCCTCATGGGCAGGGGGATGAAAAACTGTTTTTT,TRBJ1-4,-,TRBD1,TRBV7-2
CASSRQSDTQYF,TGTGCCAGCAGCCGGCAGTCAGATACGCAGTATTTT,TRBJ2-3,-,-,TRBV5-4
CASSPTRSWDTQYF,TGTGCCAGCAGCCCGACTAGGAGTTGGGATACGCAGTATTTT,TRBJ2-3,medium-sized,-,TRBV7-2
CASSQTSIDTGELFF,TGTGCCAGCAGTCAGACTAGCATAGACACCGGGGAGCTGTTTTTT,TRBJ2-2,-,TRBD2,TRBV6-1
CASSLGRQRLQETQYF,TGTGCCAGCAGCTTAGGTCGACAGAGACTACAAGAGACCCAGTACTTC,TRBJ2-5,-,-,TRBV7-3
CASSEGWAREGSSYNEQFF,TGTGCCAGCAGTGAAGGGTGGGCGCGGGAGGGGAGCTCCTACAATGAGCAGTTCTTC,TRBJ2-1,medium-sized,TRBD2,TRBV2
CASSYSAGARSPLHF,TGTGCCAGCAGTTACTCGGCGGGGGCGCGGTCACCCCTCCACTTT,TRBJ1-6,-,-,TRBV6-5
CASSPTATDTQYF,TGTGCCAGCAGTCCAACCGCGACAGATACGCAGTATTTT,TRBJ2-3,-,-,TRBV3-1/TRBV3-2
CASSLGGTTGNTIYF,TGTGCCAGCAGCTTGGGGGGGACAACGGGAAACACCATATATTTT,TRBJ1-3,-,-,TRBV2
CASSRGGGNSGELFF,TGTGCCAGCAGCCGAGGAGGGGGCAACTCGGGGGAGCTGTTTTTT,TRBJ2-2,-,-,TRBV7-8
CASNLEPYRDEQYF,TGCGCCAGCAACTTGGAGCCATATCGGGACGAGCAGTACTTC,TRBJ2-7,once,-,TRBV5-1
CASNSQGARETQYF,TGTGCCAGCAACTCGCAGGGTGCCCGAGAGACCCAGTACTTC,TRBJ2-5,-,-,TRBV5-4
CSASRVGAFQETQYF,TGCAGTGCTAGTCGAGTGGGGGCCTTCCAAGAGACCCAGTACTTC,TRBJ2-5,large,-,TRBV20-1
CASSDSGGEVGFGTEAFF,TGTGCCAGCAGTGACTCGGGGGGCGAAGTAGGGTTTGGCACTGAAGCTTTCTTT,TRBJ1-1,-,-,TRBV6-4
CASSLDRQGRYGYTF,TGTGCCAGCAGCTTGGATAGACAGGGACGCTATGGCTACACCTTC,TRBJ1-2,-,TRBD1,TRBV5-4
CASTDEGNTDTQYF,TGTGCCAGCACCGATGAAGGTAACACAGATACGCAGTATTTT,TRBJ2-3,once,-,TRBV5-6
CASRARSGGAAYEQYF,TGTGCCAGTAGGGCACGGTCGGGCGGGGCCGCCTACGAGCAGTACTTC,TRBJ2-7,-,-,TRBV19
CASSTDGANYGYTF,TGTGCCAGCAGTACTGATGGAGCTAACTATGGCTACACCTTC,TRBJ1-2,few,-,TRBV9
CASSPPGGSYEQYF,TGTGCCAGCTCACCACCAGGGGGATCCTACGAGCAGTACTTC,TRBJ2-7,few,-,TRBV18
CASSRHSTVNTGELFF,TGTGCCAGCAGTAGACATTCGACAGTGAACACCGGGGAGCTGTTTTTT,TRBJ2-2,-,-,TRBV6-2/TRBV6-3
CASNPTSGPLPGRETQYF,TGCGCCAGCAATCCGACTAGCGGGCCACTACCCGGTCGGGAGACCCAGTACTTC,TRBJ2-5,-,TRBD2,TRBV5-1
CASSPHPGQLTDTQYF,TGTGCCAGCAGCCCCCACCCTGGACAGCTCACAGATACGCAGTATTTT,TRBJ2-3,-,-,TRBV7-6
CASSGYRENYGYTF,TGTGCCAGCAGCGGTTACAGGGAGAACTATGGCTACACCTTC,TRBJ1-2,-,-,TRBV13
CASGDTSNTGELFF,TGTGCCAGCGGGGACACCTCGAACACCGGGGAGCTGTTTTTT,TRBJ2-2,-,-,TRBV11-2
CASSLMTDTFHGANVLTF,TGTGCCAGCAGCTTGATGACGGACACTTTTCATGGGGCCAACGTCCTGACTTTC,TRBJ2-6,-,-,TRBV5-6
CASSFSGYNEQFF,TGTGCCAGCAGCTTTAGCGGCTACAATGAGCAGTTCTTC,TRBJ2-1,-,-,TRBV7-6
CASSWGPPSSPLHF,TGTGCCAGCAGCTGGGGGCCGCCTAGCTCACCCCTCCACTTT,TRBJ1-6,large,-,TRBV7-6